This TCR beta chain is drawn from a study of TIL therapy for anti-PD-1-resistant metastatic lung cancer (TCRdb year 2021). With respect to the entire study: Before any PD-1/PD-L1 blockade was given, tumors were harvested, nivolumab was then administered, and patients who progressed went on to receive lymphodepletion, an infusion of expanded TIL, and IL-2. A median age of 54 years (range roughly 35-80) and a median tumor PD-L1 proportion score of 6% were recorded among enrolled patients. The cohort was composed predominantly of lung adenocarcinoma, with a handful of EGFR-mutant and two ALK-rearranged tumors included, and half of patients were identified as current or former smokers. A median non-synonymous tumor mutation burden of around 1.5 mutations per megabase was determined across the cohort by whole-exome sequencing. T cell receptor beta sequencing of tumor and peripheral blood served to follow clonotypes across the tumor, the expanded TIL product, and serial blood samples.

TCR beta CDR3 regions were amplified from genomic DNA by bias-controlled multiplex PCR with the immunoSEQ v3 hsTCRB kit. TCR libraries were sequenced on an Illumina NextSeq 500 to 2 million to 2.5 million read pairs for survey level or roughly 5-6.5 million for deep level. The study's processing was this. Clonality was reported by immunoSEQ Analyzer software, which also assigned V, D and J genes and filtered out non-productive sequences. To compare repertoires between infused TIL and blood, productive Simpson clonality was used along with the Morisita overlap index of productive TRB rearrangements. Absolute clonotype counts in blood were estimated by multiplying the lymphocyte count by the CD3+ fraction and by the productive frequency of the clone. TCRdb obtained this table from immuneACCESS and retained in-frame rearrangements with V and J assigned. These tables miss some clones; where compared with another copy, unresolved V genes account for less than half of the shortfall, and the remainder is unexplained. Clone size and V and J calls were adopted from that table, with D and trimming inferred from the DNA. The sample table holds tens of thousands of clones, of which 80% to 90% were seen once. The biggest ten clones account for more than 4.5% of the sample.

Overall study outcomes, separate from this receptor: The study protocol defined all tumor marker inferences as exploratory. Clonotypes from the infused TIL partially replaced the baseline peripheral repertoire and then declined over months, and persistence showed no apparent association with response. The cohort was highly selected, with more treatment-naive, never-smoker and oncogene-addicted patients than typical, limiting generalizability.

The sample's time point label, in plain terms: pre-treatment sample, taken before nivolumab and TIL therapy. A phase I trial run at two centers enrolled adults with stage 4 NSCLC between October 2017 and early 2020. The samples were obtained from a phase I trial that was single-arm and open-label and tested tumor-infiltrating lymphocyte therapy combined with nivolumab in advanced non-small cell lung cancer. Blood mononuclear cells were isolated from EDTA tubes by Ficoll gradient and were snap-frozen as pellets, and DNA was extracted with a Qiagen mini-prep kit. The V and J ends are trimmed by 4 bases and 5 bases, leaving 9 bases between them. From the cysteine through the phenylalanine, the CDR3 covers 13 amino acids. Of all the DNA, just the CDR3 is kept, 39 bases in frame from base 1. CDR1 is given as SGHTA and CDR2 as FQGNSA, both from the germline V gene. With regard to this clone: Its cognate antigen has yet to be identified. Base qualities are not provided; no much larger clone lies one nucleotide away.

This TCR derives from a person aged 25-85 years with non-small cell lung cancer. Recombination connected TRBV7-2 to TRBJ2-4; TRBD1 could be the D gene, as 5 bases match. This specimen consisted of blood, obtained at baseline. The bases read TGTGCCAGCAGCTCAGCCAGGGAAAACATTCAGTACTTC. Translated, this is CASSSARENIQYF.